This T cell receptor beta chain was identified during a study of CD8+ T cells in alopecia areata. Study-wide findings and caveats: It was lesional scalp, especially alopecia totalis/universalis, that showed higher clonality than normal scalp. Scalp sample sequencing also detects resident alphabeta T cells of normal skin.

The J segment lost 1 base and the V segment lost 6 bases, leaving 6 bases of the junction unmatched. The CDR3 consists of 16 residues. Germline assignment: CDR1 SNHLY and CDR2 FYNNEI. About this clone: The antigen is unknown.

cDNA serving as the sequencing template came from extracted, reverse transcribed RNA. Assay used: immunoSEQ multiplex PCR; TCRdb lists only in-frame clones, some missing. The sample lists approximately 150,000 clones; about 47% were seen once. This rearrangement joins TRBV2 to TRBJ2-1; 10 nucleotides align to TRBD2. The TCR sequence derives from a human donor with alopecia areata. The material was CD4+ T cells sorted from blood, obtained at week 0. As DNA, the CDR3 is TGTGCCAGCAGGAAGCGGGAGGGCCAATCCTACAATGAGCAGTTCTTC. It translates to CASRKREGQSYNEQFF.